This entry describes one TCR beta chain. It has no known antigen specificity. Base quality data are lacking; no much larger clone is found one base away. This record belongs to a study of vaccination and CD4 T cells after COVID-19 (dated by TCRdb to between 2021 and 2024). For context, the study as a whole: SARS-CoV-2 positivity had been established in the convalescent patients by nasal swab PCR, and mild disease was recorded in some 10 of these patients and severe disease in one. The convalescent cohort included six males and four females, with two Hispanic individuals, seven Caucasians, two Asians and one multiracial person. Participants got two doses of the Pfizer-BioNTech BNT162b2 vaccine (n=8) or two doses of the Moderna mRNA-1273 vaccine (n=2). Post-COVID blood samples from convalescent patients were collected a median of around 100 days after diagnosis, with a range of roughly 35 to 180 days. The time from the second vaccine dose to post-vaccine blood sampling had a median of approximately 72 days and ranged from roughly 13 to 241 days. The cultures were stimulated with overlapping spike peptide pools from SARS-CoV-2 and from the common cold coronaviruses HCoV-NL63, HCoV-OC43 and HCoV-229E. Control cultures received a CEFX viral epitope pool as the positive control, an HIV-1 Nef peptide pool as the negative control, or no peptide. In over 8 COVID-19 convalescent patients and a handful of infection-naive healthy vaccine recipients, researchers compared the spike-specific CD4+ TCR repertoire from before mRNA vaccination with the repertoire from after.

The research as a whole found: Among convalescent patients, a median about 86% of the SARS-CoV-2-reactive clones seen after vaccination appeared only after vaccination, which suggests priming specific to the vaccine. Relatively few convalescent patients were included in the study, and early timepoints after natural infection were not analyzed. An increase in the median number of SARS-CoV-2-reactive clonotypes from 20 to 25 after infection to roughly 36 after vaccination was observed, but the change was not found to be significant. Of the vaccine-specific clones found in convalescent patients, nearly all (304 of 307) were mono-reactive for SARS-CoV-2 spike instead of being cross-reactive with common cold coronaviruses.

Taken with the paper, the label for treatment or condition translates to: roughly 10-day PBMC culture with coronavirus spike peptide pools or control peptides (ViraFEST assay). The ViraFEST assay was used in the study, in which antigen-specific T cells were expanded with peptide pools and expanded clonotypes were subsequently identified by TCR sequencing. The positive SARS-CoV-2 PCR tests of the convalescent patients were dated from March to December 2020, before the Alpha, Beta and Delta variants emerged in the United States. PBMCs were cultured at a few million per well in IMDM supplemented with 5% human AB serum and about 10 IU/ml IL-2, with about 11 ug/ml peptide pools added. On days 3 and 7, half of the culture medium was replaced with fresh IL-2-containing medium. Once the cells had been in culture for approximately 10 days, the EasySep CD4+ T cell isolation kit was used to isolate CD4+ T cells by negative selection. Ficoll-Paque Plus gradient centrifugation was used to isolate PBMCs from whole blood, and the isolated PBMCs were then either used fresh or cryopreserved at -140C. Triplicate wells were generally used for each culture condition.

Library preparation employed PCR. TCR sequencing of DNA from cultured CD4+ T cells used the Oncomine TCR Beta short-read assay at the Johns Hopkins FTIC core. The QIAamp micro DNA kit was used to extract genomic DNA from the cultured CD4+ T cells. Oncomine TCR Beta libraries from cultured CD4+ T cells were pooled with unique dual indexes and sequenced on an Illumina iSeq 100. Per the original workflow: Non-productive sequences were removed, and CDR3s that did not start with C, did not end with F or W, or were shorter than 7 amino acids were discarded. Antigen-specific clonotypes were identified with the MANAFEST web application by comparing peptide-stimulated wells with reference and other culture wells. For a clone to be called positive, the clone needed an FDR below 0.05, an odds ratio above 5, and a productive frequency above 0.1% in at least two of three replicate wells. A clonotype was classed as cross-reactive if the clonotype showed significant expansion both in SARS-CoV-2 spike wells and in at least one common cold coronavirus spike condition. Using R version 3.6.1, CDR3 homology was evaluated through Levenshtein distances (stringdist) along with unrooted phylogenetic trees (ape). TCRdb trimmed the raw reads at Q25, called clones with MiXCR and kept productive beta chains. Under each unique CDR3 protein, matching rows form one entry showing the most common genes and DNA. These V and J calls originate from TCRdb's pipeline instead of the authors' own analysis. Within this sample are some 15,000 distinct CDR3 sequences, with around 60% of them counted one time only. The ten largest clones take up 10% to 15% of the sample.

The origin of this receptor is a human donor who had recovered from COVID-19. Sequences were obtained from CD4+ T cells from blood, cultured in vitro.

The sequence in DNA is TGTGCCAGCAGCTTAGACACGGGCCCCTACGAGCAGTACTTC. This encodes CASSLDTGPYEQYF. The rearrangement combines TRBV7-6 with TRBJ2-7, with no D gene named confidently. V lost 1 base and J lost 2 bases; the stretch between them is 9 bases long. From a lookup of the germline V gene, CDR1 and CDR2 are SGHVS and FNYEAQ. There are 14 amino acids in the CDR3, from cysteine to phenylalanine inclusive. Kept here is only the CDR3 DNA, which spans 42 bases and is read in frame from base 1.